The clone carrying this T cell receptor beta chain was seen more than once but under ten times. Its antigen is undetermined. MiXCR, applied by TCRdb to the reads, yields one record per CDR3 protein. Of around 740,000 distinct CDR3 sequences in the sample, less than 40% were seen once. The data derive from a study of T cell repertoires in cytomegalovirus infection. General study findings and limits: HLA-C-restricted CMV clonotypes gave the most frequent clonotype in two of eight donors.

The CDR3 is 14 amino acids. The germline gives CDR1 SEHNR, CDR2 FQNEAQ (reference sequence). With 1 base clipped from V and 8 bases from J, the junction kept 5 bases outside the gene matches. Material for sequencing was PBMCs. The rearrangement uses TRBV7-9 and TRBJ1-2; TRBD1 aligns across 9 bases. This TCR was recovered from a human donor in good health (CMV status not recorded). Some clones in this sample may be carry-over from other donors' samples. For the CDR3, the DNA is TGTGCCAGCAGCTTAGAGACAGGGGGGGACGGCTACACCTTC. This gives the protein CASSLETGGDGYTF.